A single T cell receptor (beta chain) is shown here with its context. Its antigen is undetermined. The source of the sample is a study of human T cells and chemical hapten exposure. As to time point: pre-sensitization, week 0. Treatment meaning: therapeutic diphenylcyclopropenone sensitization with weekly scalp DPC. Study conclusions and caveats: Relative to control repertoires, expanded TCRs gave rise to significantly more large CDR3 similarity clusters.

How the authors handled the data: Samples ranged from roughly 23,224 to 690,600 TCRs, with a median of about 96,000. TCRdb passed the RACE reads through MiXCR, listing each CDR3 protein once. The V and J calls were determined by TCRdb, not by the authors. Of around 300,000 distinct CDR3 sequences in the sample, around 7.3% were seen once. The V end lost 2 bases, the J end lost 3 bases, and 16 bases lay between the germline ends. This CDR3 has 16 amino acids. Looked up from germline, CDR1 is MNHEY and CDR2 is SVGEGT. The sample in question was whole blood, obtained in connection with sensitization to the hapten diphenylcyclopropenone (DPC). The chain couples TRBV6-2 or TRBV6-3 to TRBJ1-1, with D possibly being TRBD1 (5 bases). This TCR was recovered from a young man with alopecia areata. Some clones in this sample may be carry-over from other donors' samples. The CDR3 nucleotides are TGTGCCAGCAGTTACGTTTGGACACATGGGGACACTGAAGCTTTCTTT. It translates to CASSYVWTHGDTEAFF.